This is a list of T cell receptor beta chains from one sample in a study of blood T cell repertoires in COVID-19. Generated by immunoSEQ multiplex PCR, the TCRdb table keeps only in-frame clones and is missing some. The repertoire consists of around 22,000 clones, with more than 90% occurring once and the leading ten covering 2.5% to 3.5%. Material for sequencing was peripheral blood. The receptors were sampled from an older woman with active COVID-19. Both conserved end residues are part of each CDR3. A D gene is named only where the DNA matches it firmly. Clone size, where shown, is once, few, many, or a class for clones that have expanded.

D: .; J: TRBJ2-1; size: .; V: TRBV3-1/TRBV3-2; CDR3: CASSQVYEQFF; DNA: TGTGCCAGCAGCCAAGTATATGAGCAGTTCTTC
D: .; J: TRBJ2-7; size: .; V: TRBV4-2; CDR3: CASSHAGTPEQYF; DNA: TGTGCCAGCAGCCACGCCGGGACTCCTGAGCAGTACTTC
D: .; J: TRBJ1-1; size: .; V: TRBV4-2; CDR3: CASSQDPGNTEAFF; DNA: TGTGCCAGCAGCCAAGATCCCGGGAACACTGAAGCTTTCTTT
D: .; J: TRBJ1-5; size: .; V: TRBV9; CDR3: CASSPGHRNSNQPQHF; DNA: TGTGCCAGCAGCCCCGGACACCGTAATAGCAATCAGCCCCAGCATTTT
D: .; J: TRBJ2-2; size: few; V: TRBV5-1; CDR3: CASRVGGELFF; DNA: TGCGCCAGCAGGGTCGGGGGGGAGCTGTTTTTT
D: .; J: TRBJ2-1; size: .; V: TRBV6-2/TRBV6-3; CDR3: CASSYGGNNEQFF; DNA: TGTGCCAGCAGTTACGGGGGGAACAATGAGCAGTTCTTC
D: .; J: TRBJ2-1; size: .; V: TRBV5-4; CDR3: CASNKISGVNYNEQFF; DNA: TGTGCCAGCAACAAAATTTCAGGGGTCAACTACAATGAGCAGTTCTTC
D: .; J: TRBJ2-7; size: .; V: TRBV7-9; CDR3: CASSLSGYEQYF; DNA: TGTGCCAGCAGCTTATCGGGATACGAGCAGTACTTC
D: .; J: TRBJ2-7; size: once; V: TRBV5-1; CDR3: CASNDLRGYEQYF; DNA: TGCGCCAGCAACGACCTTCGGGGCTACGAGCAGTACTTC
D: .; J: TRBJ1-5; size: once; V: TRBV6-1; CDR3: CASSEVGGWQPQHF; DNA: TGTGCCAGCAGTGAAGTGGGGGGTTGGCAGCCCCAGCATTTT
D: .; J: TRBJ1-6; size: .; V: TRBV19; CDR3: CASSIRTVYSPLHF; DNA: TGTGCCAGTAGTATCCGGACAGTTTATTCACCCCTCCACTTT
D: .; J: TRBJ1-2; size: .; V: TRBV28; CDR3: CASRGADSATNYGYTF; DNA: TGTGCCAGCAGGGGTGCAGACAGCGCTACTAACTATGGCTACACCTTC
D: .; J: TRBJ2-7; size: .; V: TRBV10-2; CDR3: CASSEGGYEQYF; DNA: TGCGCCAGCAGTGAGGGCGGGTACGAGCAGTACTTC
D: TRBD2; J: TRBJ2-1; size: .; V: TRBV23-1; CDR3: CASSQRGGRLEVNEQFF; DNA: TGCGCCAGCAGTCAACGCGGGGGGCGTTTAGAGGTCAATGAGCAGTTCTTC
D: .; J: TRBJ1-5; size: .; V: TRBV6-6; CDR3: CASGAESYSNQPQHF; DNA: TGTGCCAGCGGGGCAGAGAGCTATAGCAATCAGCCCCAGCATTTT
D: .; J: TRBJ1-5; size: .; V: TRBV11-2; CDR3: CASSLGQGYNQPQHF; DNA: TGTGCCAGCAGCTTAGGCCAGGGCTATAATCAGCCCCAGCATTTT
D: .; J: TRBJ1-5; size: few; V: TRBV10-3; CDR3: CAISSGDSNQPQHF; DNA: TGTGCCATCAGTTCAGGGGATAGCAATCAGCCCCAGCATTTT
D: .; J: TRBJ1-2; size: .; V: TRBV3-1/TRBV3-2; CDR3: CASSPNYPRGYTF; DNA: TGTGCCAGCAGCCCGAATTACCCGAGGGGCTACACCTTC
D: .; J: TRBJ2-7; size: .; V: TRBV2; CDR3: CASSHTYEQYF; DNA: TGTGCCAGCAGCCACACCTACGAGCAGTACTTC
D: .; J: TRBJ1-4; size: once; V: TRBV30; CDR3: CAWSVGTTNEKLFF; DNA: TGTGCCTGGAGTGTCGGGACAACTAATGAAAAACTGTTTTTT
D: .; J: TRBJ2-7; size: once; V: TRBV5-1; CDR3: CASSLESAAAYEQYF; DNA: TGCGCCAGCAGCTTGGAATCTGCGGCCGCCTACGAGCAGTACTTC
D: TRBD1; J: TRBJ2-7; size: .; V: TRBV18; CDR3: CASSYTPGQTTVEQYF; DNA: TGTGCCAGCTCATACACGCCGGGACAGACAACGGTGGAGCAGTACTTC
D: .; J: TRBJ1-5; size: .; V: TRBV11-2; CDR3: CASSLGENQPQHF; DNA: TGTGCCAGCAGCTTAGGAGAGAATCAGCCCCAGCATTTT
D: .; J: TRBJ1-2; size: .; V: TRBV29-1; CDR3: CSVQTTGYTF; DNA: TGCAGCGTCCAGACTACTGGGTACACCTTC
D: TRBD1; J: TRBJ2-5; size: .; V: TRBV19; CDR3: CASSPPHDRGQETQYF; DNA: TGTGCCAGTAGCCCCCCCCACGACAGGGGGCAAGAGACCCAGTACTTC
D: TRBD1; J: TRBJ2-2; size: .; V: TRBV19; CDR3: CASSTTGGRTGELFF; DNA: TGTGCCAGTAGTACGACAGGGGGCCGGACCGGGGAGCTGTTTTTT
D: TRBD2; J: TRBJ2-1; size: .; V: TRBV6-2/TRBV6-3; CDR3: CASSYSPTSGLYNEQFF; DNA: TGTGCCAGCAGTTACTCCCCCACTAGCGGACTCTACAATGAGCAGTTCTTC
D: TRBD2; J: TRBJ2-3; size: once; V: TRBV2; CDR3: CASSGLAGGTDTQYF; DNA: TGTGCCAGCAGTGGACTAGCGGGAGGCACAGATACGCAGTATTTT
D: .; J: TRBJ2-1; size: .; V: TRBV2; CDR3: CASLGTLPRNEQFF; DNA: TGTGCCAGCCTGGGGACTCTCCCGCGCAATGAGCAGTTCTTC
D: .; J: TRBJ2-3; size: once; V: TRBV3-1/TRBV3-2; CDR3: CASSQYERADAYLGTDTQYF; DNA: TGTGCCAGCAGCCAATATGAGCGGGCGGACGCCTATCTTGGCACAGATACGCAGTATTTT
D: TRBD1; J: TRBJ2-3; size: once; V: TRBV10-3; CDR3: CAISTGTGEQYTQYF; DNA: TGTGCCATCAGTACCGGGACAGGGGAACAATATACGCAGTATTTT
D: TRBD2; J: TRBJ2-7; size: .; V: TRBV9; CDR3: CASSVGLSGRTYEQYF; DNA: TGTGCCAGCAGCGTAGGTTTGTCCGGGAGGACCTACGAGCAGTACTTC
D: .; J: TRBJ2-1; size: .; V: TRBV14; CDR3: CASSPLTSIGNEQFF; DNA: TGTGCCAGCAGCCCGTTGACTAGTATCGGCAATGAGCAGTTCTTC
D: .; J: TRBJ1-1; size: few; V: TRBV5-1; CDR3: CASSSGSLNTEAFF; DNA: TGCGCCAGCTCCTCTGGTAGTCTGAACACTGAAGCTTTCTTT
D: .; J: TRBJ1-2; size: .; V: TRBV20-1; CDR3: CSAPTSYGYTF; DNA: TGCAGTGCGCCTACTAGCTATGGCTACACCTTC
D: .; J: TRBJ1-1; size: .; V: TRBV11-2; CDR3: CASSLESHSTEAFF; DNA: TGTGCCAGCAGCTTAGAAAGCCACAGCACTGAAGCTTTCTTT
D: .; J: TRBJ2-1; size: .; V: TRBV7-3; CDR3: CASSLVEGVNNEQFF; DNA: TGTGCCAGCAGCTTAGTGGAGGGTGTGAACAATGAGCAGTTCTTC
D: TRBD2; J: TRBJ2-3; size: .; V: TRBV28; CDR3: CASRPSGTSGTDTQYF; DNA: TGTGCCAGCAGACCATCCGGGACTAGCGGCACAGATACGCAGTATTTT
D: .; J: TRBJ1-2; size: .; V: TRBV5-4; CDR3: CASSSASAGSYGYTF; DNA: TGTGCCAGCAGCTCGGCCTCGGCAGGTTCCTATGGCTACACCTTC
D: TRBD2; J: TRBJ2-1; size: .; V: TRBV27; CDR3: CASRARRLAGVSNEQFF; DNA: TGTGCCAGCAGAGCCCGGCGACTAGCGGGAGTTTCGAATGAGCAGTTCTTC
D: TRBD1; J: TRBJ2-6; size: .; V: TRBV3-1/TRBV3-2; CDR3: CASSQVFRGRGANVLTF; DNA: TGTGCCAGCAGCCAAGTCTTCAGGGGGCGCGGGGCCAACGTCCTGACTTTC
D: .; J: TRBJ2-1; size: .; V: TRBV7-6; CDR3: CASSLADNEQFF; DNA: TGTGCCAGCAGCTTAGCCGACAATGAGCAGTTCTTC